One and the same sample provided the 4 T cell receptor beta chains below, sequenced in a study of siplizumab effects on memory and regulatory T cells. The table came from immunoSEQ multiplex PCR; TCRdb's copy has only in-frame clones and leaves some out. The sample includes about 82,000 clones, about 87% seen only once; the top ten take approximately 1.5%. Sequencing used Tregs sorted from blood. Receptors originate from a human donor in good health.

A single count supports this clone. V gene TRBV9 combines with J gene TRBJ2-3, with D possibly being TRBD1 (6 bases). The CDR3 extends over 14 amino acids. The germline gives CDR1 SGDLS, CDR2 YYNGEE. V lost 0 bases to trimming and J lost 9 bases, with 14 bases between them. CDR3 protein: CASSVGTGSVTQYF. CDR3 sequence (DNA): TGTGCCAGCAGCGTAGGAACAGGGTCAGTAACGCAGTATTTT.

The CDR3 sequence is CASSLNYGYTF. In DNA, the CDR3 is TGTGCCAGCAGCTTGAACTATGGCTACACCTTC. The V call is TRBV5-6, the J call TRBJ1-2; D is unresolved. The V end lost 1 base, the J end lost 2 bases, and 0 bases lay between the germline ends. This CDR3 is 11 amino acids long. Germline V gives CDR1 SGHDT, CDR2 YYEEEE.

V usage is TRBV14 and J usage is TRBJ1-3; 7 nucleotides align to TRBD1. There are 15 residues in the CDR3. The ends lost 4 bases at V and 6 bases at J; junction bases unmatched: 9. Germline CDR1 and CDR2: SGHDN and FVKESK. The CDR3 protein is CASSPTGKGVNTIYF. The CDR3, as DNA: TGTGCCAGCAGCCCGACAGGGAAAGGAGTAAACACCATATATTTT. Variable domain in full (rest from reference TRBV14 and TRBJ1-3): EAGVTQFPSHSVIEKGQTVTLRCDPISGHDNLYWYRRVMGKEIKFLLHFVKESKQDESGMPNNRFLAERTGGTYSTLKVQPAELEDSGVYFCASSPTGKGVNTIYFGEGSWLTVV.

CDR3 amino acids: CASSGTGTGLEELFF. The CDR3 region has the DNA TGTGCCAGCAGTGGGACAGGGACGGGTCTTGAGGAGCTGTTTTTT. The rearrangement uses TRBV2 and TRBJ2-2; 8 positions match TRBD1. The CDR3 runs 15 residues. Trimming removed 4 bases from V and 10 bases from J; junction bases left unmatched: 11. CDR1 is SNHLY and CDR2 is FYNNEI in the germline V gene. Full variable domain (outside the CDR3, taken from reference TRBV2 and TRBJ2-2): EPEVTQTPSHQVTQMGQEVILRCVPISNHLYFYWYRQILGQKVEFLVSFYNNEISEKSEIFDDQFSVERPDGSNFTLKIRSTKLEDSAMYFCASSGTGTGLEELFFGEGSRLTVL.